A selection of T cell receptor beta chains follows, all from one sample in a study of radiotherapy plus CTLA-4 blockade in lung cancer. TCRdb's table, derived via immunoSEQ multiplex PCR, lists solely in-frame clones and lacks some. The table has approximately 39,000 clones, around 70% seen once. Sequenced material: peripheral blood, taken from a patient treated with radiotherapy plus ipilimumab. These receptors originate from a human donor with non-small cell lung cancer who had stable disease on radiotherapy plus ipilimumab. The CDR3 runs from the conserved cysteine through the conserved F or W. D genes are given only for firm matches. The listing skips clone size in some rows; elsewhere it reads once, few, many or a size class.

D gene: .
V gene: TRBV10-2
clone size: .
J gene: TRBJ2-3
CDR3 DNA: TGCGCCAGCAGTGAGTCGTATGACAGGACTAGTGTGAGCACAGATACGCAGTATTTT
CDR3 protein: CASSESYDRTSVSTDTQYF

D gene: .
V gene: TRBV9
clone size: .
J gene: TRBJ1-2
CDR3 DNA: TGTGCCAGCAGCCCTCGGACAGAAGGGGGCTACACCTTC
CDR3 protein: CASSPRTEGGYTF

D gene: .
V gene: TRBV21-1
clone size: .
J gene: TRBJ1-6
CDR3 DNA: TGTGCCAGCAGCTCCCTTGATGGGGTAGGAGCGGGGATGAATTCACCCCTCCACTTT
CDR3 protein: CASSSLDGVGAGMNSPLHF

D gene: .
V gene: TRBV6-1
clone size: once
J gene: TRBJ1-2
CDR3 DNA: TGTGCCAGTTCAATGCACAGGGCCGCCAATGCCTACACCTTC
CDR3 protein: CASSMHRAANAYTF

D gene: .
V gene: TRBV5-1
clone size: .
J gene: TRBJ1-1
CDR3 DNA: TGCGCCAGCAGAGGTTCGACAGGGAACACTGAAGCTTTCTTT
CDR3 protein: CASRGSTGNTEAFF

D gene: TRBD1
V gene: TRBV19
clone size: .
J gene: TRBJ1-1
CDR3 DNA: TGTGCCAGTAGTATATTCGGTCGGACAGGAAGCACTGAAGCTTTCTTT
CDR3 protein: CASSIFGRTGSTEAFF

D gene: .
V gene: TRBV11-2
clone size: .
J gene: TRBJ2-5
CDR3 DNA: TGTGCCAGCATGTTGGTGGCAGGGCGAGAGACCCAGTACTTC
CDR3 protein: CASMLVAGRETQYF

D gene: .
V gene: TRBV6-5
clone size: .
J gene: TRBJ1-2
CDR3 DNA: TGTGCCAGTCACAGGGCTAACTATGGCTACACCTTC
CDR3 protein: CASHRANYGYTF

D gene: TRBD2
V gene: TRBV7-2
clone size: .
J gene: TRBJ2-3
CDR3 DNA: TGTGCCAGCAGCTTACGGGGGGGGCCAAGCACAGATACGCAGTATTTT
CDR3 protein: CASSLRGGPSTDTQYF

D gene: .
V gene: TRBV7-2
clone size: .
J gene: TRBJ1-2
CDR3 DNA: TGTGCCAGCAGCTTAAGCTGGGGCCAGGGGCCGCATGGCTACACCTTC
CDR3 protein: CASSLSWGQGPHGYTF

D gene: .
V gene: TRBV7-3
clone size: .
J gene: TRBJ2-3
CDR3 DNA: TGTGCCAGCAGCCTCAGACCCTCGGGAGATACGCAGTATTTT
CDR3 protein: CASSLRPSGDTQYF

D gene: TRBD1
V gene: TRBV29-1
clone size: once
J gene: TRBJ2-6
CDR3 DNA: TGCAGCGTCGTTCTACAGGGGGCTGGGGCCAACGTCCTGACTTTC
CDR3 protein: CSVVLQGAGANVLTF

D gene: TRBD1
V gene: TRBV4-3
clone size: .
J gene: TRBJ2-5
CDR3 DNA: TGCGCCAGCAGCCAGCACCGGGACAGCCAAGAGACCCAGTACTTC
CDR3 protein: CASSQHRDSQETQYF

D gene: TRBD1
V gene: TRBV30
clone size: .
J gene: TRBJ2-7
CDR3 DNA: TGTGCCTGGGGAGGACAGGACGAGCAGTACTTC
CDR3 protein: CAWGGQDEQYF

D gene: TRBD2
V gene: TRBV28
clone size: .
J gene: TRBJ2-2
CDR3 DNA: TGTGCCAGCAGAAGCGGGGGGGCGACCGGGGAGCTGTTTTTT
CDR3 protein: CASRSGGATGELFF

D gene: .
V gene: TRBV5-8
clone size: .
J gene: TRBJ2-5
CDR3 DNA: TGTGCCAGCAGCTCCCAAATAGCGGTCCAAGAGACCCAGTACTTC
CDR3 protein: CASSSQIAVQETQYF

D gene: .
V gene: TRBV11-2
clone size: once
J gene: TRBJ2-7
CDR3 DNA: TGTGCCAGCAGCTTAGGGAGGGCATCCAACTACGAGCAGTACTTC
CDR3 protein: CASSLGRASNYEQYF

D gene: .
V gene: TRBV27
clone size: few
J gene: TRBJ2-2
CDR3 DNA: TGTGCCAGCAGTTTGCGAGGGACAAACACCGGGGAGCTGTTTTTT
CDR3 protein: CASSLRGTNTGELFF

D gene: TRBD1
V gene: TRBV2
clone size: .
J gene: TRBJ1-2
CDR3 DNA: TGTGCCAGCAGGGACTCGGGACAGGGGTTCTACACCTTC
CDR3 protein: CASRDSGQGFYTF

D gene: .
V gene: TRBV9
clone size: many
J gene: TRBJ2-1
CDR3 DNA: TGTGCCAGCAGCCTCAAGTGGCCTGAGCAGTTCTTC
CDR3 protein: CASSLKWPEQFF

D gene: .
V gene: TRBV7-2
clone size: .
J gene: TRBJ1-1
CDR3 DNA: TGTGCCAGCAGCGCACTCGTTCTCGGGTTAATGAACACTGAAGCTTTCTTT
CDR3 protein: CASSALVLGLMNTEAFF

D gene: .
V gene: TRBV15
clone size: .
J gene: TRBJ1-5
CDR3 DNA: TGTGCCACCAGCAGAACTCTTAACCAGCCCCAGCATTTT
CDR3 protein: CATSRTLNQPQHF

D gene: TRBD2
V gene: TRBV7-2
clone size: .
J gene: TRBJ2-1
CDR3 DNA: TGTGCCAGCAGCTTAAACAAGCGGGAGCGGAATGAGCAGTTCTTC
CDR3 protein: CASSLNKRERNEQFF

D gene: .
V gene: TRBV5-5
clone size: once
J gene: TRBJ2-7
CDR3 DNA: TGTGCCAGCAGCCTGGGGGGATGGGACACCTCTGCTGGGGAGCAGTACTTC
CDR3 protein: CASSLGGWDTSAGEQYF

D gene: .
V gene: TRBV5-4
clone size: .
J gene: TRBJ1-1
CDR3 DNA: TGTGCCAGCAGTCCTCAGGTGAACACTGAAGCTTTCTTT
CDR3 protein: CASSPQVNTEAFF

D gene: .
V gene: TRBV12-1
clone size: .
J gene: TRBJ1-4
CDR3 DNA: TGTGCCAGCAAGCTTGACAGGGCCAAAGAAAAACTGTTTTTT
CDR3 protein: CASKLDRAKEKLFF

D gene: TRBD2
V gene: TRBV11-3
clone size: once
J gene: TRBJ2-3
CDR3 DNA: TGTGCCAGCAGCTTCTCGGGGGGGGTGGCAGATACGCAGTATTTT
CDR3 protein: CASSFSGGVADTQYF

D gene: .
V gene: TRBV6-6
clone size: .
J gene: TRBJ1-6
CDR3 DNA: TGTGCCAGCAGTTACTTAAATTATTTGTCCCTCCACTTT
CDR3 protein: CASSYLNYLSLHF

D gene: .
V gene: TRBV7-8
clone size: .
J gene: TRBJ1-1
CDR3 DNA: TGTGCCAGCAGCTTAGGGTCAGACACTGAAGCTTTCTTT
CDR3 protein: CASSLGSDTEAFF

D gene: TRBD2
V gene: TRBV11-2
clone size: once
J gene: TRBJ2-1
CDR3 DNA: TGTGCCAGCAGCTTGACGGGGGGGCGGAGTGAGCAGTTCTTC
CDR3 protein: CASSLTGGRSEQFF

D gene: .
V gene: TRBV9
clone size: .
J gene: TRBJ2-1
CDR3 DNA: TGTGCCAGCAGCGTAGTAGTGGGGGCATCCTACAATGAGCAGTTCTTC
CDR3 protein: CASSVVVGASYNEQFF

D gene: .
V gene: TRBV19
clone size: few
J gene: TRBJ1-4
CDR3 DNA: TGTGCCAGTAACCCGGACACTTACGTAGGTGAAAAACTGTTTTTT
CDR3 protein: CASNPDTYVGEKLFF

D gene: .
V gene: TRBV5-1
clone size: .
J gene: TRBJ1-3
CDR3 DNA: TGCGCCAGCAGCATGGACACCTTCTCTGGAAACACCATATATTTT
CDR3 protein: CASSMDTFSGNTIYF

D gene: .
V gene: TRBV7-2
clone size: .
J gene: TRBJ1-5
CDR3 DNA: TGTGCCAGCAGCTTCTTTACAGGGAGAAATCAGCCCCAGCATTTT
CDR3 protein: CASSFFTGRNQPQHF